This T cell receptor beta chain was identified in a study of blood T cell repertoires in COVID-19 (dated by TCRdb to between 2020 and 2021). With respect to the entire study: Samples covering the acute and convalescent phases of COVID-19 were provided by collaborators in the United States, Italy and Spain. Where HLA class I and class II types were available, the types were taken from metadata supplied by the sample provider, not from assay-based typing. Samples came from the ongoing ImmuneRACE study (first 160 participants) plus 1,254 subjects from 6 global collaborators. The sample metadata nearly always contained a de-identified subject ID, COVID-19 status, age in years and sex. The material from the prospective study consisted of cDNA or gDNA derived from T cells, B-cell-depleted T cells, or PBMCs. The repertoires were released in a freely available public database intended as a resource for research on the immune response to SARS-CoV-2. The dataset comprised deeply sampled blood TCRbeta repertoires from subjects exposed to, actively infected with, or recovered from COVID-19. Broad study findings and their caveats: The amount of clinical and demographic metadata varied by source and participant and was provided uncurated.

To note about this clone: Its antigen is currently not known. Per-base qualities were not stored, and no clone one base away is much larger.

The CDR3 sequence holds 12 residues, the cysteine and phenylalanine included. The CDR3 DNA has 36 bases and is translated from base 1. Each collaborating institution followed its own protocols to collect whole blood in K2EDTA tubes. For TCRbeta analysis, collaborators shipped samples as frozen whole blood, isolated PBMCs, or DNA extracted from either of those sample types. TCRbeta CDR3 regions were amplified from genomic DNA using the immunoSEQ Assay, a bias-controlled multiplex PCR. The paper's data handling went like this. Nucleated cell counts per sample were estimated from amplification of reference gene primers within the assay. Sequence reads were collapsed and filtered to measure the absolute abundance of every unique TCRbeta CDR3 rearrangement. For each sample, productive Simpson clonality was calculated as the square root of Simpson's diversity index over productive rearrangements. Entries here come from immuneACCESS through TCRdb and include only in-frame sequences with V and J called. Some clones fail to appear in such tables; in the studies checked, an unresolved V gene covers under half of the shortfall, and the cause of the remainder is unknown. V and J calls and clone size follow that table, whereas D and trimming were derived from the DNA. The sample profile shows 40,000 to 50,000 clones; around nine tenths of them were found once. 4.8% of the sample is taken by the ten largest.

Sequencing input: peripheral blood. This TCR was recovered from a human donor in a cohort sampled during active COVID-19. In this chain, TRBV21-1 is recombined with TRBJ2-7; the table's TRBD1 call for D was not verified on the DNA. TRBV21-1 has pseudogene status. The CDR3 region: CASNRQGGEQYF. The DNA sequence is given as TGTGCCAGCAATCGACAGGGCGGGGAGCAGTACTTC.